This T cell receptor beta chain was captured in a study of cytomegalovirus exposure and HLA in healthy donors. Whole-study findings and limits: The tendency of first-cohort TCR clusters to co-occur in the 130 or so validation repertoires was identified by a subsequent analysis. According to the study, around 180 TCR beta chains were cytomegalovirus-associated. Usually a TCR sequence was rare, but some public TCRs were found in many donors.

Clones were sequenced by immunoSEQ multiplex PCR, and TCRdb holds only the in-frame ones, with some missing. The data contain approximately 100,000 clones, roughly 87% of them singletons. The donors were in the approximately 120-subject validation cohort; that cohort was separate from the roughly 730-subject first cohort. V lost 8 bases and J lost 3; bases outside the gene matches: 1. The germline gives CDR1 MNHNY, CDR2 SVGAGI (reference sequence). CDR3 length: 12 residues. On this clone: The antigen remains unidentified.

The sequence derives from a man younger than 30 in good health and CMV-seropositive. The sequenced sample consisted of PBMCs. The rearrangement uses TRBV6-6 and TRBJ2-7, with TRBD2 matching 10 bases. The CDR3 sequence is CASSSGSYEQYF. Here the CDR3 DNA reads TGTGCCAGCTCTAGCGGGAGCTACGAGCAGTACTTC.